This is a list of T cell receptor beta chains from one sample in a study of blood T cell repertoires in COVID-19. Repertoires were generated with immunoSEQ multiplex PCR, while TCRdb's copy carries only in-frame clones and drops some. Among around 140,000 clones listed, under 90% were seen once. Source material: peripheral blood. These receptors were collected from a woman aged 55-69 years with active or convalescent COVID-19. The conserved cysteine and the conserved F or W are not part of the CDR3 here. Clone size is shown for a subset of rows, as once, few, many or a class of expanded clone.

size,V,J,CDR3
few,TRBV28,TRBJ2-3,ASSLLGGGTGTDTQY
.,TRBV30,TRBJ2-1,AWSPGDREQF
.,TRBV7-9,TRBJ2-1,ASSLVTSGNNEQF
.,TRBV30,TRBJ1-1,AWSRQRQQDRRHEAF
.,TRBV6-1,TRBJ2-7,ASSASRRGGSSYEQY
.,TRBV10-3,TRBJ2-7,AISESQASSYEQY
once,TRBV9,TRBJ2-2,ASSVGWGQRTGELF
.,TRBV28,TRBJ1-4,ASSLDRSNEKLF
.,TRBV19,TRBJ2-1,ASSIGDRTKEQF
few,TRBV4-3,TRBJ2-5,ASSQGRLAGGTQY
few,TRBV12-5,TRBJ2-1,ASGLAGVNEQF
.,TRBV5-1,TRBJ1-4,ASSREGTNEKLF
.,TRBV7-2,TRBJ2-3,ASSLLGADTQY
.,TRBV7-8,TRBJ1-5,ASSSQGSQPQH
.,TRBV9,TRBJ1-4,ASSPGTVANEKLF
.,TRBV27,TRBJ1-1,ASSPWGGARDTEAF
.,TRBV7-9,TRBJ1-2,ASSLQGPAT
few,TRBV19,TRBJ2-7,ASSTGTGRGYEQY